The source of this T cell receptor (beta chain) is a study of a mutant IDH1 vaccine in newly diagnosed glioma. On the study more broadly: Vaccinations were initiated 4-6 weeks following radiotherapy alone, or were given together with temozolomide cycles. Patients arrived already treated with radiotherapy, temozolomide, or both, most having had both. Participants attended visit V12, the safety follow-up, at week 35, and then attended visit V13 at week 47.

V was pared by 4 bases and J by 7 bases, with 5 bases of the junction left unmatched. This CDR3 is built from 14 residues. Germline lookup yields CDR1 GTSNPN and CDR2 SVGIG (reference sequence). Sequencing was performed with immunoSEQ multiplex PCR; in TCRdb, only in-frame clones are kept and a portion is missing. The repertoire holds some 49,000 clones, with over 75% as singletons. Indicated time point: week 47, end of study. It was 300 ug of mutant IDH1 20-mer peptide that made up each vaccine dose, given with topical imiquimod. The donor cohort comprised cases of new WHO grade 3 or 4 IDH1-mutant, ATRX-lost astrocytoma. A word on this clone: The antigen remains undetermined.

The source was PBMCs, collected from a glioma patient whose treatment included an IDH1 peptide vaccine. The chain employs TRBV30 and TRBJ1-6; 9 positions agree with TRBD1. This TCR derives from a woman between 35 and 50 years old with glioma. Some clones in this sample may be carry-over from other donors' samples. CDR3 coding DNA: TGTGCCTGGATGGGGGGACAGGGAAATTCACCCCTCCACTTT. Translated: CAWMGGQGNSPLHF.